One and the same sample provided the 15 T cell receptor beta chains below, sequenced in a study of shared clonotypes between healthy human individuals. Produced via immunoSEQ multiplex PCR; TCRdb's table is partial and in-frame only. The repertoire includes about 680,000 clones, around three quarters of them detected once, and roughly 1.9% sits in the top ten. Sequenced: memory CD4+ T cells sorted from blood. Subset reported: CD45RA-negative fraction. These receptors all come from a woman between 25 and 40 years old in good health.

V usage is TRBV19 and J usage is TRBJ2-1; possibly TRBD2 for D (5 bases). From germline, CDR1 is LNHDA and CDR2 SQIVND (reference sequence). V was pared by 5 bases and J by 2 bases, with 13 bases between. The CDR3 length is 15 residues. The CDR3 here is CASSEGNQPYNEQFF. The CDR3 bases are TGTGCCAGTAGTGAGGGCAACCAACCCTACAATGAGCAGTTCTTC. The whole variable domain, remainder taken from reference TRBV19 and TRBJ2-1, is DGGITQSPKYLFRKEGQNVTLSCEQNLNHDAMYWYRQDPGQGLRLIYYSQIVNDFQKGDIAEGYSVSREKKESFPLTVTSAQKNPTAFYLCASSEGNQPYNEQFFGPGTRLTVL.

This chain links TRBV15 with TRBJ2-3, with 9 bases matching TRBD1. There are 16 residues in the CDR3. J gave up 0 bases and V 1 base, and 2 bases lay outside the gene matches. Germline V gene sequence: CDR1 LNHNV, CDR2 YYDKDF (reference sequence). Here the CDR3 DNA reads TGTGCCACCAGCAGAGGGGACAGGGCAAGCACAGATACGCAGTATTTT. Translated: CATSRGDRASTDTQYF.

Here the CDR3 DNA reads TGTGCCAGCAGCTCAGATGGACGGGGCACCGGGGAGCTGTTTTTT. It yields the protein CASSSDGRGTGELFF. The rearrangement joins TRBV28 to TRBJ2-2; D may be TRBD2 (5 bases). Deletions cut 6 bases from V and 4 bases from J, with 15 bases between. This CDR3 has 15 residues. Germline V lookup: CDR1 MDHEN, CDR2 SYDVKM.

CDR3 loop: CASSLASDSPLGGYTF. CDR3 in DNA: TGCGCCAGCAGCTTGGCTTCTGACAGCCCCCTGGGGGGCTACACCTTC. J is TRBJ1-2 and V is TRBV5-1; tentatively, D is TRBD1 (5 bases). Trimming left V 0 bases short and J 8 bases short, with 20 bases between. This CDR3 region has 16 residues. The V gene's germline CDR1 is SGHRS and CDR2 YFSETQ.

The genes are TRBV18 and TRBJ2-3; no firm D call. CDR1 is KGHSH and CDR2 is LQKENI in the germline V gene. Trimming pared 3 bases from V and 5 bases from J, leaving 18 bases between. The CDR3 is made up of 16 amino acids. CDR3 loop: CASSPGFRRTGDTQYF. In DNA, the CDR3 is TGTGCCAGCTCACCGGGATTTAGAAGGACGGGAGATACGCAGTATTTT.

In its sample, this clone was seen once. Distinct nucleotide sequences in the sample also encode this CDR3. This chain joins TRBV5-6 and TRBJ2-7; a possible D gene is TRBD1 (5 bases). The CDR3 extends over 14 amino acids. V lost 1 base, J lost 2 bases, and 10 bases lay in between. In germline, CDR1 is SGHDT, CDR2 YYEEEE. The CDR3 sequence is CASSLLDTTYEQYF. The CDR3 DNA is TGTGCCAGCAGCTTGTTGGACACCACCTACGAGCAGTACTTC.

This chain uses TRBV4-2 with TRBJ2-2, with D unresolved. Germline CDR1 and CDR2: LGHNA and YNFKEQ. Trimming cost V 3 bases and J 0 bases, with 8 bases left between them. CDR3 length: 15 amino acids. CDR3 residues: CASSHNSANTGELFF. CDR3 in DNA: TGTGCCAGCAGCCATAATTCCGCGAACACCGGGGAGCTGTTTTTT.

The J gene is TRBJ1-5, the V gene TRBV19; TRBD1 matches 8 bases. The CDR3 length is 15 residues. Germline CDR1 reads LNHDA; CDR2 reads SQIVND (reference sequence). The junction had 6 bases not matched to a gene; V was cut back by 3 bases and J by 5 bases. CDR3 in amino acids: CASSMDRALDQPQHF. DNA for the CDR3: TGTGCCAGTAGTATGGACAGGGCCTTGGATCAGCCCCAGCATTTT.

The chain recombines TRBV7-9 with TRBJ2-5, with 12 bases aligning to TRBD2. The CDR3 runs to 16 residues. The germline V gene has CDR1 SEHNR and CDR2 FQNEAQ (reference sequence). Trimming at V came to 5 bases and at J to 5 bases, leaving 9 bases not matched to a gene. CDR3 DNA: TGTGCCAGCAGCCCAACAAGTACTAGCGGGAGGGAGACCCAGTACTTC. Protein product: CASSPTSTSGRETQYF.

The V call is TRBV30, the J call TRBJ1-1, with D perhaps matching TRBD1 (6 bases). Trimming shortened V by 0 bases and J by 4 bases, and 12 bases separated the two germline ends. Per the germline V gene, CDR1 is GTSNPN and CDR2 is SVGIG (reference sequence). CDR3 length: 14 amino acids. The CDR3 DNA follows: TGTGCCTGGAGTGTAGTGGGGGCGGGCACTGAAGCTTTCTTT. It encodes CAWSVVGAGTEAFF. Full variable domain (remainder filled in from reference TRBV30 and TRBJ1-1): SQTIHQWPATLVQPVGSPLSLECTVEGTSNPNLYWYRQAAGRGLQLLFYSVGIGQISSEVPQNLSASRPQDRQFILSSKKLLLSDSGFYLCAWSVVGAGTEAFFGQGTRLTVV.

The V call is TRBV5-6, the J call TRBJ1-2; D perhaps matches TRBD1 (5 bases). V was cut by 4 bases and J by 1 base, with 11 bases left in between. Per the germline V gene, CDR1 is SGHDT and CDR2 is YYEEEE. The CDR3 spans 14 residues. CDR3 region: CASSPKTDNYGYTF. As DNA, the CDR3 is TGTGCCAGCAGCCCAAAGACAGATAACTATGGCTACACCTTC.

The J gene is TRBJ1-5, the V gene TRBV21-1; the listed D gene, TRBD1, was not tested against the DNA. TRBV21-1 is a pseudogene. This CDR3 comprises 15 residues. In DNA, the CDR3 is TGTGCCAGCAGCAAAGTCAGGGCATGCAATCAGCCCCAGCATTTT. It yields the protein CASSKVRACNQPQHF.

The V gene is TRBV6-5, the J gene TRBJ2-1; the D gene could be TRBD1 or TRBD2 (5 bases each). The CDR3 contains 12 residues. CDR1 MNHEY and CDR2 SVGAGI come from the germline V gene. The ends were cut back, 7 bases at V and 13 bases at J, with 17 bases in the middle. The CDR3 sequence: CASILRGGFQFF. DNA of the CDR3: TGTGCCAGCATTCTACGGGGCGGCTTTCAGTTCTTC.

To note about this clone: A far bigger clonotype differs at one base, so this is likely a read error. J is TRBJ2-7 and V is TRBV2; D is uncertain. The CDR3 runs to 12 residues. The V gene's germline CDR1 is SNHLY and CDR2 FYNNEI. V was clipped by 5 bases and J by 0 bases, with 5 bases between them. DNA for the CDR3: TGTGCCAGCAGTCAGACCTCCTACGAGCAGTACTTC. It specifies CASSQTSYEQYF.

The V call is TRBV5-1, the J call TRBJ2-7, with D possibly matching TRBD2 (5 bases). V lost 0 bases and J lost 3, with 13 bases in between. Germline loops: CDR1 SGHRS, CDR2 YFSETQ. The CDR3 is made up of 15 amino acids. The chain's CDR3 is CASSLAFAGRYEQYF. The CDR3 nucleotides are TGCGCCAGCAGCTTGGCCTTTGCGGGTCGCTACGAGCAGTACTTC.